Described below is a single T cell receptor (beta chain) sequence and its context. Its specificity is unknown. The sample is drawn from a study of lymphopenia after photon versus proton radiotherapy. Only in-frame clones appear in the TCRdb table, and some are missing; sequencing was by immunoSEQ multiplex PCR. This sample carries some 26,000 clones, around 81% of them seen once, and the ten largest clones take 31%. Study results and limitations: A bigger post-nadir fall in TCR diversity correlated inversely with survival time in deceased patients. Relative stability marked proton patients; photon patients lost diversity and naive cells. Post-nadir diversity loss with photons came from oligoclonal expansion, particularly CD8+ Temra cells.

There are 14 residues in the CDR3. The germline V and J ends were trimmed by 3 bases and 1 base, with 7 bases remaining between them. Germline V gene data show CDR1 as SGHRS and CDR2 as YFSETQ. The source of this sequence is a man in his forties or fifties with gastric cancer. The starting material was peripheral blood, obtained from a patient treated with photon-based radiotherapy. The gene calls are TRBV5-1 and TRBJ2-2; no reliable D call. The CDR3 nucleotides are TGCGCCAGCAGCTGGACGGTGAACACCGGGGAGCTGTTTTTT. Its protein is CASSWTVNTGELFF.